This TCR beta chain was observed in a study of blood T cell repertoires in COVID-19 (dated by TCRdb to about 2020). A note on the overall study: Collaborator samples came from the United States, Italy and Spain and covered acute and convalescent phases of COVID-19. The material from the prospective study consisted of cDNA or gDNA derived from T cells, B-cell-depleted T cells, or PBMCs. The dataset comprised deeply sampled blood TCRbeta repertoires from subjects exposed to, actively infected with, or recovered from COVID-19. A freely available public database, intended as a resource for researchers studying the immune response to SARS-CoV-2, is where the repertoires were released. The samples were drawn from two sources: the first 160 participants of the ongoing ImmuneRACE study, and 1,000 to 1,500 subjects contributed by 6 global collaborators. The sample metadata nearly always contained a de-identified subject ID, COVID-19 status, age in years and sex. HLA class I and class II types, where available, came from metadata supplied by the sample provider rather than from assay-based typing.

TCRbeta CDR3 regions were amplified from genomic DNA by means of the immunoSEQ Assay, a bias-controlled multiplex PCR. As for the authors' bioinformatics: The number of nucleated cells in each sample was estimated from the amplification of reference gene primers within the assay. To quantify the absolute abundance of each unique TCRbeta CDR3 rearrangement, sequence reads were collapsed and filtered. For each sample, productive Simpson clonality was calculated as the square root of Simpson's diversity index over productive rearrangements. The table was pulled from immuneACCESS by TCRdb, which kept in-frame rearrangements only. Such tables lose some clones; where checked, under half of the loss comes from unresolved V genes, and the rest has no known cause. From that table come the V and J calls and clone size; the DNA was used to work out D and trimming. For this sample there are 56,000 or so clones; around 86% appear just once. The top ten clones comprise 25% to 30% of the sample.

A distance of 10 bases separates the germline ends of V and J, which lose 9 bases and 4 bases respectively. The CDR3 has 12 amino acids, counting the end cysteine and phenylalanine. Solely the CDR3 DNA is kept, with 36 bases framed from the first base. CDR1 MNHEY and CDR2 SVGAGI are derived from the germline V gene. Paper-wide results and their limitations: The quantity of clinical and demographic metadata differed by source and by participant and was supplied without curation.

Comments on this clone: It has no known antigen specificity. No clone much larger than this one lies a single base away; base qualities are absent.

Collaborating institutions collected whole blood in K2EDTA tubes following their own protocols. For TCRbeta analysis, collaborators shipped samples in one of three forms: frozen whole blood, isolated PBMCs, or DNA extracted from either of those sample types. The chain employs TRBV6-5 and TRBJ1-5; no confident D gene assignment can be made. Sequences were obtained from peripheral blood. The sequence derives from a human donor in a cohort sampled during active COVID-19. This receptor carries the CDR3 CASRDGNQPQHF. The DNA sequence reads TGTGCCAGTAGAGACGGGAATCAGCCCCAGCATTTT.